The TCR beta chain under discussion was sequenced for a study of identical twins. There are 16 residues in the CDR3. Germline CDR1 MDHEN, CDR2 SYDVKM. The V and J ends lost 3 bases and 0 bases, in that order; junction bases with no gene match: 5. Findings of the study overall: Out-of-frame alpha sequences shared between twins exhibited an excess of low generation probability. For out-of-frame beta sequences, excess twin sharing was weaker. In cord blood, abundant beta clonotypes had fewer insertions; memory showed no trend.

All donors were healthy, and all were Caucasian. MiXCR, run by TCRdb on the 5' RACE reads, gives a single entry per CDR3 protein. The sample yields 450,000 or so distinct CDR3 sequences, 13% to 15% seen once. This clonotype showed up just a few times. Antigen unknown. These same data were also listed under a study on yellow fever vaccine responses in identical twins.

V is TRBV28 and J is TRBJ2-1; 7 bases map to TRBD1. The specimen was CD4+ T cells sorted from blood. The sequence derives from a woman younger than 30 in good health. Here the CDR3 DNA reads TGTGCCAGCAGTTTTGCAGGGGGTAGCTCCTACAATGAGCAGTTCTTC. Amino acids: CASSFAGGSSYNEQFF.